Listed below are T cell receptor beta chains from one sample, sequenced in a study of early T cells in non-severe SARS-CoV-2 infection. TCRdb fed the 5' RACE reads into MiXCR, producing one record per CDR3 protein. The sample carries approximately 77,000 distinct CDR3 sequences, roughly a sixth recorded once. The sample taken for sequencing was whole blood. These receptors were obtained from an adult who was a healthcare worker with PCR-confirmed SARS-CoV-2 infection or an uninfected control (not recorded which). Each CDR3 is given with its conserved first and last residue. The D gene is left open where the match is weak. Clone size is shown for a subset of rows, as once, few, many or a class of expanded clone.

>TRBD2|TRBV14|few|TRBJ2-1
CASRRAGTTTLNEQFF
TGTGCCAGCAGAAGGGCTGGGACTACGACTCTCAATGAGCAGTTCTTC
>.|TRBV6-2/TRBV6-3|.|TRBJ2-7
CASRFSGQRLSYEQYF
TGTGCCAGCAGGTTTAGCGGCCAACGCCTCTCCTACGAGCAGTACTTC
>TRBD2|TRBV24-1|.|TRBJ2-7
CATRLSGRIYEQYF
TGTGCCACCCGTTTAAGCGGGAGGATCTACGAGCAGTACTTC
>TRBD1|TRBV7-2|.|TRBJ2-7
CASRLIGTGVGPYEQYF
TGTGCCAGCCGTCTTATAGGGACAGGGGTAGGCCCCTACGAGCAGTACTTC
>TRBD2|TRBV19|many|TRBJ2-1
CASSRLAGDGEQFF
TGTGCCAGTAGTAGACTAGCGGGAGACGGTGAGCAGTTCTTC
>.|TRBV28|few|TRBJ2-7
CASSVGPTYEQYF
TGTGCCAGCAGTGTCGGACCTACCTACGAGCAGTACTTC
>.|TRBV12-1|.|TRBJ1-5
CASSPPWRGNQPQHF
TGTGCCAGCAGCCCGCCTTGGAGGGGCAATCAGCCCCAGCATTTT
>TRBD1|TRBV9|.|TRBJ2-4
CASSVEGQGGNIQYF
TGTGCCAGCAGCGTAGAGGGACAGGGGGGAAACATTCAGTACTTC
>TRBD1|TRBV5-1|.|TRBJ1-5
CASSLGTGGDNQPQHF
TGCGCCAGCAGCTTGGGGACAGGGGGAGACAATCAGCCCCAGCATTTT
>.|TRBV6-2/TRBV6-3|.|TRBJ2-7
CASSYSIQASYEQYF
TGTGCCAGCAGTTACTCCATTCAGGCCTCCTACGAGCAGTACTTC
>.|TRBV4-2|few|TRBJ1-1
CASSQDPRRSYEAFF
TGTGCCAGCAGCCAAGATCCTCGAAGGAGCTATGAAGCTTTCTTT
>TRBD1|TRBV20-1|few|TRBJ1-2
CSARGQVLSINYGYTF
TGCAGTGCTAGGGGACAGGTCTTATCCATTAACTATGGCTACACCTTC
>TRBD1|TRBV5-4|few|TRBJ2-2
CASSSNRGGTGELFF
TGTGCCAGCAGCTCGAACAGGGGCGGCACCGGGGAGCTGTTTTTT
>TRBD1|TRBV5-6|.|TRBJ2-3
CASRFTGGHTDTQYF
TGTGCCAGCAGATTTACAGGGGGGCACACAGATACGCAGTATTTT
>.|TRBV15|few|TRBJ1-1
CATSRGGSPMGTEAFF
TGTGCCACCAGCAGAGGTGGCAGCCCCATGGGCACTGAAGCTTTCTTT
>.|TRBV12-3/TRBV12-4|.|TRBJ1-4
CASSLVLGVGVEKLFF
TGTGCCAGCAGTTTGGTTTTAGGAGTGGGGGTTGAAAAACTGTTTTTT
>.|TRBV29-1|few|TRBJ2-3
CSVEGVRGTDTQYF
TGCAGCGTTGAAGGGGTCAGGGGCACAGATACGCAGTATTTT
>TRBD1|TRBV7-3|.|TRBJ2-1
CASSPAGQAYNEQFF
TGTGCCAGCAGCCCCGCGGGACAGGCTTACAATGAGCAGTTCTTC
>.|TRBV30|.|TRBJ1-5
CAWRKGDQPQHF
TGTGCCTGGAGGAAAGGTGATCAGCCCCAGCATTTT
>.|TRBV18|.|TRBJ1-4
CASSPRNEKLFF
TGTGCCAGCTCACCGAGAAATGAAAAACTGTTTTTT
>.|TRBV7-6|many|TRBJ2-2
CASSPEGWTGELFF
TGTGCCAGCAGCCCCGAGGGATGGACCGGGGAGCTGTTTTTT
>TRBD1|TRBV7-2|.|TRBJ1-1
CASSPWTGVNTEAFF
TGTGCCAGCAGCCCGTGGACAGGAGTGAACACTGAAGCTTTCTTT
>.|TRBV6-5|few|TRBJ1-3
CASSPDRYSGNTIYF
TGTGCCAGCAGCCCCGACCGTTACTCTGGAAACACCATATATTTT
>.|TRBV28|few|TRBJ1-2
CASREGPSANYGYTF
TGTGCCAGCAGGGAGGGACCGTCGGCTAACTATGGCTACACCTTC
>TRBD1|TRBV5-1|.|TRBJ2-1
CASLFRDRLYDEQFF
TGCGCCAGCCTGTTCCGGGACAGGTTGTATGATGAGCAGTTCTTC
>.|TRBV6-2/TRBV6-3|few|TRBJ2-6
CASSYRSGANVLTF
TGTGCCAGCAGTTACCGATCCGGGGCCAACGTCCTGACTTTC
>TRBD2|TRBV24-1|many|TRBJ2-1
CATSEGLAESYNEQFF
TGTGCCACCAGTGAAGGACTAGCGGAGTCCTACAATGAGCAGTTCTTC
>.|TRBV30|.|TRBJ1-2
CAWTREDGYTF
TGTGCCTGGACTAGGGAAGATGGCTACACCTTC
>.|TRBV28|few|TRBJ1-2
CASSLTGPPYGYTF
TGTGCCAGCAGTTTAACTGGGCCCCCCTATGGCTACACCTTC
>.|TRBV6-1|many|TRBJ1-1
CASSATAHTEAFF
TGTGCCAGCAGTGCGACAGCTCACACTGAAGCTTTCTTT
>.|TRBV20-1|.|TRBJ2-1
CSAQDGSRASNEQFF
TGCAGTGCTCAGGATGGTAGCAGAGCAAGCAATGAGCAGTTCTTC
>.|TRBV14|few|TRBJ2-4
CASSQDRVFSKNIQYF
TGTGCCAGCAGCCAAGATCGGGTATTTTCGAAAAACATTCAGTACTTC